The 11 T cell receptor beta chains given below trace back to one sample, sequenced in a study of vaccination effects on CD4 cells after COVID-19. Sequencing in the ViraFEST assay came after antigen-specific CD4+ T cells had been expanded with viral peptide pools, which were used to stimulate PBMC. The authors isolated CD4+ T cells after around 11 days of culture. SARS-CoV-2 infected the person between March and December 2020, as confirmed by PCR. Here immunoSEQ multiplex PCR was the method, and the copy in TCRdb shows in-frame clones only, minus some. Here the sample spans 60,000 to 75,000 clones, under 85% being singletons. The antigens of these receptors remain unknown. The sample was CD4+ T cells from PBMCs cultured with HIV peptides, taken before COVID-19 vaccination. Subset here: HIV-1 Nef peptide pool negative control/reference culture. These receptors were obtained from a human donor who had a prior SARS-CoV-2 infection.

The V gene is TRBV7-3, the J gene TRBJ2-2; perhaps TRBD1 as D (6 bases). CDR3 length: 16 amino acids. Germline CDR1 reads SGHTA; CDR2 reads FQGTGA. V was shortened by 7 bases and J by 5 bases, with 20 bases between the two germline ends. CDR3 residues: CASTVGPGVGTGELFF. Written as DNA, the CDR3 is TGTGCCAGCACCGTGGGCCCAGGGGTTGGAACCGGGGAGCTGTTTTTT.

The gene calls are TRBV23-1 and TRBJ1-1, with a weak D call TRBD1 (5 bases). TRBV23-1 is filed as an ORF, its function uncertain. The CDR3 is 17 residues long. V was trimmed by 0 bases and J by 10 bases, leaving 24 bases between them. The CDR3 bases are TGCGCCAGCAGTCAATCGTCACCACTCCAGGGACCGGCGGTAGCTTTCTTT. Its translation: CASSQSSPLQGPAVAFF.

The chain couples TRBV5-1 to TRBJ1-4, with a tentative D call TRBD1 (5 bases). The CDR3 extends over 17 amino acids. Per germline, CDR1 SGHRS and CDR2 YFSETQ. V gave up 7 bases and J gave up 0 bases, with 19 bases separating them. The DNA for the CDR3 is TGCGCCAGCGGGGCAGGACGCCCCTTAGCAACTAATGAAAAACTGTTTTTT. Protein: CASGAGRPLATNEKLFF.

V and J are TRBV5-6 and TRBJ2-7, with 9 nucleotides matching TRBD1. The CDR3 consists of 16 residues. The V and J ends lost 4 bases and 6 bases, in that order; junction bases with no gene match: 14. Germline CDR1 is SGHDT and CDR2 is YYEEEE. CDR3 in DNA: TGTGCCAGCAGCCCCAGGTGGGGGGACAGGGAGCCCGAGCAGTACTTC. Protein: CASSPRWGDREPEQYF.

The rearrangement links TRBV27 to TRBJ1-1; maybe TRBD1 (6 bases). Per germline, CDR1 MNHEY and CDR2 SMNVEV (reference sequence). Trimming removed 8 bases at V and 1 base at J, with 14 bases between. The CDR3 spans 14 residues. This CDR3 is CASSHRERNTEAFF. The CDR3 DNA is TGTGCCAGCTCCCACAGGGAGAGGAACACTGAAGCTTTCTTT.

This clone was seen more than once but under ten times. V usage is TRBV24-1 and J usage is TRBJ2-1; 14 positions match TRBD2. The CDR3 length is 17 residues. Germline CDR1 reads KGHDR; CDR2 reads SFDVKD. J gave up 8 bases and V 3 bases, and 8 bases lay outside the gene matches. As DNA, the CDR3 is TGTGCCACCAGTGATCCCGGGACTAGCGGGGGTAGCGATGAGCAGTTCTTC. This gives the protein CATSDPGTSGGSDEQFF.

The V gene is TRBV11-3, the J gene TRBJ1-6; no clear D. The CDR3 consists of 14 residues. Trimming removed 8 bases at V and 5 bases at J, with 13 bases between. Germline V gene sequence: CDR1 SGHNT, CDR2 YENEEA. The chain's CDR3 is CASHPAGNNSPLHF. The CDR3 nucleotides are TGTGCCAGCCATCCCGCGGGAAATAATTCACCCCTCCACTTT.

The CDR3 here is CASRATQGISGNTIYF. The CDR3 region has the DNA TGTGCCAGCAGAGCTACACAGGGAATCTCAGGAAACACCATATATTTT. This chain links TRBV6-6 with TRBJ1-3, with D possibly matching TRBD1 (6 bases). Between the trimmed V and J ends, which lost 6 bases and 4 bases, there was a span of 19 bases. CDR3 size: 16 residues. Germline V lookup: CDR1 MNHNY, CDR2 SVGAGI (reference sequence).

This rearrangement joins TRBV6-2 or TRBV6-3 to TRBJ2-1; 7 nucleotides match TRBD2. J gave up 0 bases and V 5 bases, and 1 base lay outside the gene matches. The germline V gene encodes CDR1 MNHEY and CDR2 SVGEGT. This CDR3 is built from 14 residues. The CDR3 region has the DNA TGTGCCAGCAGTGGGAGGGACTCCTACAATGAGCAGTTCTTC. Translation: CASSGRDSYNEQFF.

This clone appeared a single time. The V and J genes are TRBV5-1 and TRBJ2-2, with TRBD1 matching 8 bases. Germline CDR1 SGHRS, CDR2 YFSETQ. This CDR3 has 18 residues. V dropped 4 bases and J dropped 5; count of bases not matched to a gene: 16. The CDR3 spells CASSPLSRDRRRTGELFF. For the CDR3, the DNA is TGCGCCAGCAGCCCGCTGTCCCGGGACAGGCGAAGGACCGGGGAGCTGTTTTTT.

This clone was seen only a few times. The chain recombines TRBV5-6 with TRBJ2-2, with D possibly TRBD1 on 5 matching bases. Deletions cut 0 bases from V and 7 bases from J, with 10 bases between. The CDR3 length is 14 residues. Germline V gene lookup returns CDR1 SGHDT and CDR2 YYEEEE. CDR3 bases: TGTGCCAGCAGCTTGGGGGGCCCCTACGGGGAGCTGTTTTTT. Protein sequence: CASSLGGPYGELFF.